This TCR beta chain derives from a study of T cell repertoires in cytomegalovirus infection. Study-wide background: Public TCR beta signature analysis indicated the presence of both CMV infection and matching HLA type.

Overall study findings and caveats: Clonotypes of TCR beta that were HLA-C-restricted and CMV-specific dominated the ex vivo response. Cumulative frequency (of public TCR beta family members) identified carriers of CMV plus the relevant HLA.

TCRdb analysed the reads with MiXCR anew, one entry per CDR3 protein. The sample has tens of thousands of distinct CDR3 sequences, around 3.8% seen once; the top ten hold about 20%. Trimming removed 3 bases at V and 9 bases at J, with 17 bases between. The CDR3 runs 14 residues. This clonotype was counted between two and nine times. Antigen unknown. The chain carries TRBV12-3 or TRBV12-4 and TRBJ1-1; tentative D call: TRBD1 (5 bases). This TCR was recovered from a human donor in good health (CMV status not recorded). Some clones in this sample may be carry-over from other donors' samples. Sequencing used PBMCs. CDR3 in amino acids: CASSFAGGGAQAFF. The CDR3, as DNA: TGTGCCAGCAGTTTCGCTGGGGGAGGGGCGCAAGCTTTCTTT.